These T cell receptor beta chains were read from a single sample in a study of OX40 agonist ivuxolimab in advanced cancers. The assay was immunoSEQ multiplex PCR, and TCRdb's table has in-frame clones only and misses some. Counted here are 60,000 to 75,000 clones, roughly 93% occurring once; the ten biggest clones make up roughly a fifth. Sequences were derived from CD4+ or CD8+ T cells sorted from blood, sampled in a trial of the OX40 agonist ivuxolimab. The receptors were sampled from an adult with an advanced solid tumor such as melanoma, head and neck, liver or kidney cancer. CDR3s include the opening cysteine and the closing phenylalanine or tryptophan. D genes are given only for firm matches. Size values are once, few and many counts, or a class for expanded clones, and some rows have none.

TRBJ2-3	NA	NA	TRBV5-1	CASQLDSTDTQYF	TGCGCCAGCCAGCTCGACAGCACAGATACGCAGTATTTT
TRBJ2-2	NA	TRBD1	TRBV2	CASFLSRDRENTGELFF	TGTGCCAGCTTCCTCTCCCGGGACAGGGAGAACACCGGGGAGCTGTTTTTT
TRBJ2-6	NA	NA	TRBV5-1	CASSLRRQGADGANVLTF	TGCGCCAGCAGCTTGAGGCGACAAGGGGCGGATGGGGCCAACGTCCTGACTTTC
TRBJ2-1	NA	NA	TRBV5-6	CASSLIGSNEQFF	TGTGCCAGCAGCTTGATTGGGAGCAATGAGCAGTTCTTC
TRBJ1-5	NA	NA	TRBV9	CASSAEEGQPQHF	TGTGCCAGCAGCGCAGAGGAGGGGCAGCCCCAGCATTTT
TRBJ2-2	NA	NA	TRBV21-1	CASNSGLKSTVHTGELFF	TGTGCCAGCAACTCGGGACTCAAATCAACCGTCCACACCGGGGAGCTGTTTTTT
TRBJ1-3	NA	NA	TRBV5-4	CASSLEGTGNSGNTIYF	TGTGCCAGCAGCTTGGAGGGTACCGGAAACTCTGGAAACACCATATATTTT
TRBJ2-7	NA	TRBD1	TRBV6-1	CASSEAWDSSYEQYF	TGTGCCAGCAGTGAAGCTTGGGACAGTTCCTACGAGCAGTACTTC
TRBJ1-5	NA	NA	TRBV5-8	CASSLAKRLGNQPQHF	TGTGCCAGCAGCTTGGCCAAAAGGTTGGGCAATCAGCCCCAGCATTTT
TRBJ2-7	NA	NA	TRBV4-2	CASSQGASYAYEQYF	TGTGCCAGCAGCCAAGGAGCCAGTTACGCCTACGAGCAGTACTTC
TRBJ2-5	once	NA	TRBV6-5	CASRLPGETQYF	TGTGCCAGCAGGCTCCCGGGGGAGACCCAGTACTTC
TRBJ2-3	NA	TRBD2	TRBV7-9	CASSDSGTSGTDTQYF	TGTGCCAGCAGCGACTCCGGGACTAGCGGCACAGATACGCAGTATTTT
TRBJ2-7	NA	NA	TRBV2	CASSEWLGGPPLYEQYF	TGTGCCAGCAGTGAATGGTTGGGTGGCCCCCCCCTCTACGAGCAGTACTTC
TRBJ2-1	NA	TRBD2	TRBV7-6	CASRPGRAKTGEQFF	TGTGCCAGCAGGCCCGGGAGGGCTAAAACCGGCGAGCAGTTCTTC
TRBJ1-1	once	NA	TRBV2	CATQGGNTEAFF	TGTGCCACTCAAGGGGGGAACACTGAAGCTTTCTTT
TRBJ2-3	once	TRBD2	TRBV29-1	CSVTLAGPTDTQYF	TGCAGCGTTACTCTAGCGGGCCCCACAGATACGCAGTATTTT
TRBJ2-7	NA	NA	TRBV29-1	CSVITESSYEQYF	TGCAGCGTTATCACAGAAAGCTCCTACGAGCAGTACTTC
TRBJ1-2	NA	TRBD1	TRBV5-8	CASSSGQGNYGYTF	TGTGCCAGCAGCTCCGGACAGGGCAACTATGGCTACACCTTC
TRBJ2-5	NA	NA	TRBV25-1	CASSEFWGEETQYF	TGTGCCAGCAGTGAATTTTGGGGGGAAGAGACCCAGTACTTC
TRBJ2-1	NA	TRBD1	TRBV11-2	CASSSATGAEQFF	TGTGCCAGCAGCTCAGCAACAGGGGCTGAGCAGTTCTTC
TRBJ2-1	NA	NA	TRBV19	CASSTPDLVLYNEQFF	TGTGCCAGTAGTACCCCCGACTTAGTTCTGTACAATGAGCAGTTCTTC
TRBJ1-2	NA	TRBD1	TRBV7-9	CASSRDRGVYGYTF	TGTGCCAGCAGCCGGGACAGGGGCGTCTATGGCTACACCTTC
TRBJ2-7	NA	NA	TRBV30	CAWSVQRRSYEQYF	TGTGCCTGGAGTGTTCAAAGGAGATCCTACGAGCAGTACTTC
TRBJ2-1	NA	NA	TRBV7-7	CASSLGEENEQFF	TGTGCTAGCAGCTTAGGGGAGGAGAATGAGCAGTTCTTC
TRBJ1-2	NA	TRBD1	TRBV4-1	CASSQDFQQGSAYGYTF	TGCGCCAGCAGCCAAGATTTCCAACAGGGGTCTGCCTATGGCTACACCTTC
TRBJ1-2	NA	NA	TRBV9	CASSVGSTANYGYTF	TGTGCCAGCAGCGTAGGGAGTACGGCTAACTATGGCTACACCTTC
TRBJ2-5	NA	TRBD1	TRBV4-3	CASSRGTGVEETQYF	TGCGCCAGCAGCCGAGGGACAGGAGTAGAAGAGACCCAGTACTTC
TRBJ2-1	NA	TRBD2	TRBV2	CASRDYDNEQFF	TGTGCCAGCCGGGACTATGACAATGAGCAGTTCTTC
TRBJ2-1	NA	NA	TRBV27	CASSLGASYNEQFF	TGTGCCAGCAGTTTAGGGGCATCCTACAATGAGCAGTTCTTC
TRBJ2-7	NA	NA	TRBV6-1	CASTNDWGSYEQYF	TGTGCCAGCACCAACGATTGGGGCTCCTACGAGCAGTACTTC
TRBJ2-1	NA	TRBD1	TRBV5-1	CASSPTGNNEQFF	TGCGCCAGCAGCCCGACAGGGAACAATGAGCAGTTCTTC
TRBJ1-1	once	NA	TRBV4-2	CASSQGVFGRVTEAFF	TGTGCCAGCAGCCAAGGGGTTTTTGGGAGGGTGACTGAAGCTTTCTTT
TRBJ2-3	NA	NA	TRBV2	CASSGNPSTDTQYF	TGTGCCAGCAGTGGTAACCCTTCCACAGATACGCAGTATTTT
TRBJ2-3	NA	TRBD2	TRBV4-2	CASSPGGVAGTFEGDTQYF	TGTGCCAGCAGCCCTGGAGGAGTAGCGGGAACCTTCGAGGGAGATACGCAGTATTTT
TRBJ2-1	NA	TRBD1	TRBV9	CASSVDRVGKYNEQFF	TGTGCCAGCAGCGTGGACAGGGTGGGGAAGTACAATGAGCAGTTCTTC
TRBJ2-3	NA	NA	TRBV9	CASSVDRLEDTQYF	TGTGCCAGCAGCGTGGACAGACTCGAAGATACGCAGTATTTT
TRBJ2-3	NA	TRBD1	TRBV15	CATGTGYTDTQYF	TGTGCCACCGGGACAGGGTACACAGATACGCAGTATTTT
TRBJ1-2	NA	NA	TRBV6-5	CASRSNYGYTF	TGTGCCAGCAGGTCTAACTATGGCTACACCTTC
TRBJ2-7	NA	TRBD1	TRBV5-6	CASSPEVGQDYEQYF	TGTGCCAGCAGCCCAGAGGTGGGACAGGACTACGAGCAGTACTTC
TRBJ2-1	NA	NA	TRBV7-6	CASSSRTEAYNEQFF	TGTGCCAGCAGCTCTCGGACAGAAGCATACAATGAGCAGTTCTTC
TRBJ2-7	NA	NA	TRBV7-9	CASSLSSYEQYF	TGTGCCAGCAGCCTTAGCTCCTACGAGCAGTACTTC
TRBJ1-1	NA	NA	TRBV19	CASSTPTGFSEQKGEAFF	TGTGCCAGTAGTACCCCCACGGGTTTCTCGGAGCAAAAGGGTGAAGCTTTCTTT
TRBJ2-7	NA	TRBD1	TRBV5-4	CASSFGTESYEQYF	TGTGCCAGCAGCTTTGGGACAGAGTCCTACGAGCAGTACTTC
TRBJ1-2	NA	NA	TRBV9	CASSVGVRGYTF	TGTGCCAGCAGCGTAGGGGTTCGCGGCTACACCTTC